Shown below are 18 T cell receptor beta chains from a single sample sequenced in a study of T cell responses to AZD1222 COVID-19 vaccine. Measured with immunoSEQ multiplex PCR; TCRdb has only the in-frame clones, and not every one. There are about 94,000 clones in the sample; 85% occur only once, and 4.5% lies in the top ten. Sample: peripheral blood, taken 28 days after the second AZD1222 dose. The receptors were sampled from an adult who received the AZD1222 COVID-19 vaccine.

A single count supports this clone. This chain's CDR3 is CAREREINEQYF. As DNA, the CDR3 is TGTGCCAGGGAGCGGGAGATCAACGAGCAGTACTTC. This sequence joins TRBV27 and TRBJ2-7; TRBD2 aligns across 8 bases. Germline CDR1 MNHEY, CDR2 SMNVEV (reference sequence). V lost 9 bases, J lost 5 bases, and 6 bases stayed unmatched. The CDR3 extends over 12 amino acids.

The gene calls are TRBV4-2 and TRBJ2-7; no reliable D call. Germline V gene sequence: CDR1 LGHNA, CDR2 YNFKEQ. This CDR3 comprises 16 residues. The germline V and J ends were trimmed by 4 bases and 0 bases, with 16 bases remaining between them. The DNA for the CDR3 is TGTGCCAGCAGCCTAAGCCCGGTGACTCCCTCCTACGAGCAGTACTTC. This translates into CASSLSPVTPSYEQYF.

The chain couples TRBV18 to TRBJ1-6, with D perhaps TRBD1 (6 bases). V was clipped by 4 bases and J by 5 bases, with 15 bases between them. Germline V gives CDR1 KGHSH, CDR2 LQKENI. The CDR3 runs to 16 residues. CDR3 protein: CASSRRDTRNNSPLHF. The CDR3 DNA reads TGTGCCAGCTCACGCCGGGACACACGAAATAATTCACCCCTCCACTTT.

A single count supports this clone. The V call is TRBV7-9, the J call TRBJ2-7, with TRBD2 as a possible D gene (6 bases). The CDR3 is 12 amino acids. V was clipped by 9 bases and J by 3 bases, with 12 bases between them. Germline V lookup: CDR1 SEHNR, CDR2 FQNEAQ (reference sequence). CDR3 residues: CASGGRSYEQYF. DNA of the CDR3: TGTGCCAGTGGGGGGAGAAGCTACGAGCAGTACTTC.

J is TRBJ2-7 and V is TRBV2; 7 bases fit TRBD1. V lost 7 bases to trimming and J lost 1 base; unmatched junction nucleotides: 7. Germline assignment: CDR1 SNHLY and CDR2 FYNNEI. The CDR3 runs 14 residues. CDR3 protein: CASNRGLPSYEQYF. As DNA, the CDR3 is TGTGCCAGCAACAGGGGCCTCCCGTCCTACGAGCAGTACTTC.

This chain's CDR3 is CASSVQEGTEAFF. In DNA form, the CDR3 reads TGTGCCAGCAGCGTACAGGAGGGCACTGAAGCTTTCTTT. The chain carries TRBV11-3 and TRBJ1-1; maybe TRBD1 (5 bases). From germline, CDR1 is SGHNT and CDR2 YENEEA. Trimming removed 5 bases from V and 4 bases from J, with 11 bases in between. The CDR3 runs 13 residues.

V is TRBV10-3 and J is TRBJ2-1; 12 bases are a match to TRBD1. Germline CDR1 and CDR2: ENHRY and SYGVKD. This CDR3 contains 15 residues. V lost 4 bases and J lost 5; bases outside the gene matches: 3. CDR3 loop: CAISGGQGAHNEQFF. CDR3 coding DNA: TGTGCCATCAGTGGGGGACAGGGGGCCCACAATGAGCAGTTCTTC.

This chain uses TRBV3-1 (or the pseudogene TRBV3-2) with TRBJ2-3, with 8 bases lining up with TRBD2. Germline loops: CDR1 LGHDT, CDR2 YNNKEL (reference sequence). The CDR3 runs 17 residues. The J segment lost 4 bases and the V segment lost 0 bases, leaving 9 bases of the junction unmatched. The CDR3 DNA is TGTGCCAGCAGCCAAGAACGCGGGCGGGGGGAATCAGATACGCAGTATTTT. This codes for CASSQERGRGESDTQYF.

This chain's CDR3 is CASSQSRGNTEAFF. CDR3 nucleotide sequence: TGTGCCAGCAGCCAATCCAGGGGGAACACTGAAGCTTTCTTT. The gene calls are TRBV3-1 (or the pseudogene TRBV3-2) and TRBJ1-1; the D gene is possibly TRBD1 (6 bases). CDR1 is LGHDT, CDR2 YNNKEL, per germline (reference sequence). Trimming removed 2 bases at V and 1 base at J, with 8 bases between. There are 14 residues in the CDR3.

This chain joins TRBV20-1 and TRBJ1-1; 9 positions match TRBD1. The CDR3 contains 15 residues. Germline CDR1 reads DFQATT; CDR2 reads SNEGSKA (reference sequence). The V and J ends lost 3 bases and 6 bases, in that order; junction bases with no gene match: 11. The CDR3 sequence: CSASSGQGRISEAFF. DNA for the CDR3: TGCAGTGCTAGTTCGGGACAGGGCCGGATATCTGAAGCTTTCTTT.

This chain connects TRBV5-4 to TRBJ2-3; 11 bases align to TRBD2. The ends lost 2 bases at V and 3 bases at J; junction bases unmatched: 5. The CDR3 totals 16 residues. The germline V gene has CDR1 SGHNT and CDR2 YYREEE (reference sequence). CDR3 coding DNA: TGTGCCAGCAGCTTTCAACTAGCGGGAGTGACAGATACGCAGTATTTT. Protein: CASSFQLAGVTDTQYF.

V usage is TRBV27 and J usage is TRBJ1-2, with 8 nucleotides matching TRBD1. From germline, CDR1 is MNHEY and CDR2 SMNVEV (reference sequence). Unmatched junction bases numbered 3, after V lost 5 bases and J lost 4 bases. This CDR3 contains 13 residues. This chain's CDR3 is CASSLGTGYGYTF. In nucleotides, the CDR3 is TGTGCCAGCAGTCTCGGGACAGGCTATGGCTACACCTTC.

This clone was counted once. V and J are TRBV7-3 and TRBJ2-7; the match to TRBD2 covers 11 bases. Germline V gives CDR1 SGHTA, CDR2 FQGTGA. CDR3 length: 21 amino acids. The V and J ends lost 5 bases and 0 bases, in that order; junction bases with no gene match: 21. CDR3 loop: CASSQEGGPTSGALSSYEQYF. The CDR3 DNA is TGTGCCAGCAGCCAAGAAGGGGGACCGACTAGCGGGGCTCTTAGCTCCTACGAGCAGTACTTC.

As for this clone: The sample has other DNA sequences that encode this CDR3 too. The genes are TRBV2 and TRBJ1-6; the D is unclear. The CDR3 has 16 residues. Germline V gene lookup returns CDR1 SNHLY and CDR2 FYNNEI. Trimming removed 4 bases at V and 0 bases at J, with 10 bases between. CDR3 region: CASSGTASSYNSPLHF. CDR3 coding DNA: TGTGCCAGCAGTGGCACTGCGAGCTCCTATAATTCACCCCTCCACTTT.

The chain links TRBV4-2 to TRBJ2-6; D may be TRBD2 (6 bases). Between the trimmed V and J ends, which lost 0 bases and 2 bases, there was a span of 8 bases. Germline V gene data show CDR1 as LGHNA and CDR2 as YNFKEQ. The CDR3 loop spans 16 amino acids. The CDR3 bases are TGTGCCAGCAGCCAAGATCCTAGCGCTGGGGCCAACGTCCTGACTTTC. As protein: CASSQDPSAGANVLTF.

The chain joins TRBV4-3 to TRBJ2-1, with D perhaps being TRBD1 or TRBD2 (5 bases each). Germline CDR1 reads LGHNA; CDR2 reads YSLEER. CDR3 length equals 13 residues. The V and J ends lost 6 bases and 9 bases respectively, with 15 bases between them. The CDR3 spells CASRRLGGSEQFF. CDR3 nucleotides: TGCGCCAGCAGGAGACTTGGGGGAAGTGAGCAGTTCTTC.

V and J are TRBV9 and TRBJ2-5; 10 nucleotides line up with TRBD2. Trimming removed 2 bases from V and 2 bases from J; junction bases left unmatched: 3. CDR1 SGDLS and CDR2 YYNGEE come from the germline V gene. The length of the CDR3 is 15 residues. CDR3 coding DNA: TGTGCCAGCAGCGTGATAGCGGGAGGTCAAGAGACCCAGTACTTC. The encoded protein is CASSVIAGGQETQYF.

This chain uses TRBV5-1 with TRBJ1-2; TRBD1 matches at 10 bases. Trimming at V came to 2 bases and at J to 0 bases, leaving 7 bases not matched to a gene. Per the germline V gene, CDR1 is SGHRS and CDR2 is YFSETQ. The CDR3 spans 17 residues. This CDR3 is CASSFRPGTGANYGYTF. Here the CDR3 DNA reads TGCGCCAGCAGCTTTCGTCCCGGGACAGGGGCTAACTATGGCTACACCTTC.